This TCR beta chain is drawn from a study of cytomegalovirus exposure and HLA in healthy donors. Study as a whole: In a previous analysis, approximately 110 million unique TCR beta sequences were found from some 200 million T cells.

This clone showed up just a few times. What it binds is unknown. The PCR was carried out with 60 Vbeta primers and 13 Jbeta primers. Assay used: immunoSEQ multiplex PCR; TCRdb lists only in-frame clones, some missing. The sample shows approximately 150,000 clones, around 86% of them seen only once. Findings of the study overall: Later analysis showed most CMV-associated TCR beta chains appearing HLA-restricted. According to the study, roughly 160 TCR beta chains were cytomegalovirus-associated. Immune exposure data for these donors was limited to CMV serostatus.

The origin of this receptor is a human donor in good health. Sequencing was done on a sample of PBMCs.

CDR3 in amino acids: CASSQARDISYEQYF. Written as DNA, the CDR3 is TGCGCCAGCAGCCAAGCCCGGGACATCTCCTACGAGCAGTACTTC. The rearrangement joins TRBV4-3 to TRBJ2-7, with D possibly TRBD1 on 6 matching bases. The length of the CDR3 is 15 residues. The V gene lost 1 base and the J gene lost 0 bases, with 10 bases spanning the gap. The V gene's germline CDR1 is LGHNA and CDR2 YSLEER.